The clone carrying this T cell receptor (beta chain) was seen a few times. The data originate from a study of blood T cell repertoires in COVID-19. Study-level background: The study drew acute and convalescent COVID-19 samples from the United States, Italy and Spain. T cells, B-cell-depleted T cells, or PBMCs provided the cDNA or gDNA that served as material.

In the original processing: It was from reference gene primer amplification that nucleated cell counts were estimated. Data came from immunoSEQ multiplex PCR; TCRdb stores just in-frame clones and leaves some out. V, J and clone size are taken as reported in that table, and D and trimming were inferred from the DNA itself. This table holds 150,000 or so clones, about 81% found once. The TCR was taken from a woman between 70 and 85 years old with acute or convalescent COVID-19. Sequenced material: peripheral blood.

The chain's CDR3 is CASQGQGNSPLHF. In nucleotides, the CDR3 is TGTGCCAGTCAAGGACAGGGTAATTCACCCCTCCACTTT. V is TRBV19 and J is TRBJ1-6, with 8 bases matching TRBD1. Looked up from germline, CDR1 is LNHDA and CDR2 is SQIVND (reference sequence). The length of the CDR3 is 13 residues. J gave up 6 bases and V 8 bases, and 3 bases lay outside the gene matches. The variable domain in full, completed from reference TRBV19 and TRBJ1-6, reads DGGITQSPKYLFRKEGQNVTLSCEQNLNHDAMYWYRQDPGQGLRLIYYSQIVNDFQKGDIAEGYSVSREKKESFPLTVTSAQKNPTAFYLCASQGQGNSPLHFGNGTRLTVT.